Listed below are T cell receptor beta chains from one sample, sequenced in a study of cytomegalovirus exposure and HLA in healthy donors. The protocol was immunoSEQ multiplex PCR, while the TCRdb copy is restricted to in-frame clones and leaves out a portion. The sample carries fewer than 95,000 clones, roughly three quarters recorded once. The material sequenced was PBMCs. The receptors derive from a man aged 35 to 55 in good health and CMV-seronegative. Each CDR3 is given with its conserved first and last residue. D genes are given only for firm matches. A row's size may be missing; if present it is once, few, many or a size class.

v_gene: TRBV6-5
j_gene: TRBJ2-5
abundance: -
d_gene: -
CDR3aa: CASSFVNQETQYF
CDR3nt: TGTGCCAGCAGTTTCGTTAACCAAGAGACCCAGTACTTC

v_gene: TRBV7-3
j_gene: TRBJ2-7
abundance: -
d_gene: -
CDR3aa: CASSFEPPSPEQYF
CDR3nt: TGTGCCAGCAGCTTCGAGCCCCCGTCTCCCGAGCAGTACTTC

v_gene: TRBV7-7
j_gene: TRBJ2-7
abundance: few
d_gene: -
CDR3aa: CASSLRDTGGYEQYF
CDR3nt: TGTGCCAGCAGCTTGAGGGACACCGGAGGTTACGAGCAGTACTTC

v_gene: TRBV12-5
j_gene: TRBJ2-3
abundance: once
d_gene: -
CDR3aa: CASGLRTDTQYF
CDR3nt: TGTGCTAGTGGTCTACGCACAGATACGCAGTATTTT

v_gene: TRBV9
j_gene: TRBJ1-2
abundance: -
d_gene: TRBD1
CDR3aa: CASSPTTGGMGHGYTF
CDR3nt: TGTGCCAGCAGCCCGACGACAGGGGGAATGGGACATGGCTACACCTTC

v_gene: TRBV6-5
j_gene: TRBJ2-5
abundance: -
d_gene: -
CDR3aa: CASTPRTGRETQYF
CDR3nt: TGTGCCAGCACCCCCCGCACAGGGCGAGAGACCCAGTACTTC

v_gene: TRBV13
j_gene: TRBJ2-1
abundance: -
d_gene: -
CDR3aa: CASSLGQGRYNEQFF
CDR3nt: TGTGCCAGCAGCTTAGGACAGGGACGTTACAATGAGCAGTTCTTC

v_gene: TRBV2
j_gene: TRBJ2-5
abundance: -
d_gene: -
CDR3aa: CASIGVQETQYF
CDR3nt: TGTGCCAGCATCGGTGTTCAAGAGACCCAGTACTTC

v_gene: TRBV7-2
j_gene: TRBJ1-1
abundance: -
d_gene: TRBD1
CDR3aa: CASSKILRGLDTEAFF
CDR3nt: TGTGCCAGCAGCAAGATACTCAGGGGGTTGGACACTGAAGCTTTCTTT

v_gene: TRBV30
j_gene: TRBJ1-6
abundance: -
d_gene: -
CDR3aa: CAWSGTPDSPLHF
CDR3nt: TGTGCCTGGAGTGGGACACCGGACTCACCCCTCCACTTT

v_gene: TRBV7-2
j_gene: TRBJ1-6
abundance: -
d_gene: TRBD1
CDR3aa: CASSLLGQVNSPLHF
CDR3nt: TGTGCCAGCAGCTTACTTGGACAGGTCAATTCACCCCTCCACTTT

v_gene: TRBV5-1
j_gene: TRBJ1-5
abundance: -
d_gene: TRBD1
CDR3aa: CASSPGQGWNQPQHF
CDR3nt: TGCGCCAGCAGCCCAGGACAGGGTTGGAATCAGCCCCAGCATTTT

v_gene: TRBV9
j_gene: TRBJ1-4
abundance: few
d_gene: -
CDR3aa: CASSVEGVTGEKLFF
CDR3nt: TGTGCCAGCAGCGTAGAGGGGGTGACGGGTGAAAAACTGTTTTTT

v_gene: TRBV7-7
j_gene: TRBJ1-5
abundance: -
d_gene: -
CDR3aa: CAIHNQPQHF
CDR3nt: TGTGCCATCCATAATCAGCCCCAGCATTTT

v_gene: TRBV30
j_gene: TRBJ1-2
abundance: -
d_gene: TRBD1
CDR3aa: CAWRRRDRGRGYTF
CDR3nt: TGTGCCTGGAGGCGCCGGGACAGGGGGCGTGGCTACACCTTC

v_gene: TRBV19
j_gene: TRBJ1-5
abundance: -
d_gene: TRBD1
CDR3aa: CASSIRTGPNQPQHF
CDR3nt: TGTGCCAGTAGTATCAGGACAGGGCCCAATCAGCCCCAGCATTTT

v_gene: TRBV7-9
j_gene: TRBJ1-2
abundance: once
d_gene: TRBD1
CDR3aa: CASSLSGTGKGYTF
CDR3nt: TGTGCCAGCAGCTTATCCGGGACAGGGAAAGGCTACACCTTC

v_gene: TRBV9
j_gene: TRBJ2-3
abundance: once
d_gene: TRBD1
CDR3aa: CASSVGDRVPDTQYF
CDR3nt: TGTGCCAGCAGCGTAGGGGACAGGGTTCCAGATACGCAGTATTTT

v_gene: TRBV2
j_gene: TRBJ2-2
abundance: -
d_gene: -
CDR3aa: CASTQGVAGELFF
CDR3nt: TGTGCCAGCACCCAGGGTGTCGCCGGGGAGCTGTTTTTT

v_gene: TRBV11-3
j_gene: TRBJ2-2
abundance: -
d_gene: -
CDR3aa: CASSTWGVTNTGELFF
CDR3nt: TGTGCCAGCAGCACCTGGGGGGTTACGAACACCGGGGAGCTGTTTTTT

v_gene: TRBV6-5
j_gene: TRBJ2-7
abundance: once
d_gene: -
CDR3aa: CASSYKDSTYEQYF
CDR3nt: TGTGCCAGCAGTTACAAGGACTCCACCTACGAGCAGTACTTC

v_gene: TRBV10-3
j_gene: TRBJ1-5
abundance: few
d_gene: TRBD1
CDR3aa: CAISETTGTENQPQHF
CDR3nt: TGTGCCATCAGTGAAACCACCGGGACAGAAAATCAGCCCCAGCATTTT

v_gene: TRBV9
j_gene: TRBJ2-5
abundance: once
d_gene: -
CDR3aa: CASSATLGEQETQYF
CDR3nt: TGTGCCAGCAGCGCCACACTAGGTGAGCAAGAGACCCAGTACTTC

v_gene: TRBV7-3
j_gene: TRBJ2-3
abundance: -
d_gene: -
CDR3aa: CASSAGYDTDTQYF
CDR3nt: TGTGCCAGCTCGGCGGGGTATGACACAGATACGCAGTATTTT

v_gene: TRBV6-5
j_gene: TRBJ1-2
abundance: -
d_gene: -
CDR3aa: CASRQSPNYSYTF
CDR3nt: TGTGCCAGCAGACAATCACCGAACTATAGCTACACCTTC

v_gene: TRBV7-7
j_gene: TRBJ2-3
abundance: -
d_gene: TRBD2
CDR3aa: CASSRGGYTDTQYF
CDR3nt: TGTGCCAGCAGCCGGGGGGGTTACACAGATACGCAGTATTTT

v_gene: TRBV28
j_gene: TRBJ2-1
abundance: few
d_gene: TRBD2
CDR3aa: CASSDAMAGGRFF
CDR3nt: TGTGCCAGCAGTGACGCTATGGCGGGGGGGCGTTTCTTC

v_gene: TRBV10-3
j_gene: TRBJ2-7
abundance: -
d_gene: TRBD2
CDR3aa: CAISEGEGKQYF
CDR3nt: TGTGCCATCAGTGAGGGGGAGGGGAAGCAGTACTTC

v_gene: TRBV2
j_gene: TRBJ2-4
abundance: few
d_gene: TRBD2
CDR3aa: CASWLAGGRDIQYF
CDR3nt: TGTGCCAGCTGGCTAGCGGGGGGCAGAGACATTCAGTACTTC

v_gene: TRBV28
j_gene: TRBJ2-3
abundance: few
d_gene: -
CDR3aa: CASRLAISDTQYF
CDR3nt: TGTGCCAGCAGACTAGCAATATCAGATACGCAGTATTTT

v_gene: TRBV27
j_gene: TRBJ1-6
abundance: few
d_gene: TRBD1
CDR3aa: CASSWEDRARGPLHF
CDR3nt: TGTGCCAGCAGTTGGGAGGACAGGGCCAGAGGACCCCTCCACTTT

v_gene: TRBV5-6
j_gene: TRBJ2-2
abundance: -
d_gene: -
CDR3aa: CASSLPQGGTGELFF
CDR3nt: TGTGCCAGCAGCTTGCCCCAGGGAGGCACCGGGGAGCTGTTTTTT

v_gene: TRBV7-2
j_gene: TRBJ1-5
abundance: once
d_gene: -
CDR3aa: CASSLVGARDQPQHF
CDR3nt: TGTGCCAGCAGCTTAGTAGGGGCCAGGGATCAGCCCCAGCATTTT

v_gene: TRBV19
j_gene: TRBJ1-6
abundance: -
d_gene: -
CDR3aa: CASSIGPRGNSPLHF
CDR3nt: TGTGCCAGTAGTATTGGCCCACGGGGAAATTCACCCCTCCACTTT

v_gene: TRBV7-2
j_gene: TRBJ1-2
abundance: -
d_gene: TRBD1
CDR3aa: CASSLIQGASGGYTF
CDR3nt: TGTGCCAGCAGCTTAATCCAGGGGGCGAGTGGTGGCTACACCTTC

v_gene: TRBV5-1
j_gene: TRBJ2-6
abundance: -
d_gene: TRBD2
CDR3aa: CASSLSGGTGANVLTF
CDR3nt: TGCGCCAGCAGCTTGAGCGGGGGTACCGGGGCCAACGTCCTGACTTTC

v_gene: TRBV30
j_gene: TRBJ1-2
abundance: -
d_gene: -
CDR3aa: CACRHWNSGYTF
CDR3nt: TGTGCCTGCCGTCACTGGAATAGCGGCTACACCTTC

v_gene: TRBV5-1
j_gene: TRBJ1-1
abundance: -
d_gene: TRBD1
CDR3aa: CASNIQGGTEAFF
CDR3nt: TGCGCCAGTAATATACAGGGGGGGACTGAAGCTTTCTTT

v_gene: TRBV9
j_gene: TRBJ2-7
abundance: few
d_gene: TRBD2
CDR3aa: CASSLGGGENEQYF
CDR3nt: TGTGCCAGCAGCTTGGGCGGGGGAGAAAACGAGCAGTACTTC

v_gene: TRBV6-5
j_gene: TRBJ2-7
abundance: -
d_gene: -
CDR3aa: CASSIGGYYEQYF
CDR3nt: TGTGCCAGCTCTATCGGGGGTTACTACGAGCAGTACTTC

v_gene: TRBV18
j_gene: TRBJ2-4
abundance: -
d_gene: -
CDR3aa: CASSPPGHKNIQYF
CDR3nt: TGTGCCAGCTCACCACCGGGACACAAAAACATTCAGTACTTC